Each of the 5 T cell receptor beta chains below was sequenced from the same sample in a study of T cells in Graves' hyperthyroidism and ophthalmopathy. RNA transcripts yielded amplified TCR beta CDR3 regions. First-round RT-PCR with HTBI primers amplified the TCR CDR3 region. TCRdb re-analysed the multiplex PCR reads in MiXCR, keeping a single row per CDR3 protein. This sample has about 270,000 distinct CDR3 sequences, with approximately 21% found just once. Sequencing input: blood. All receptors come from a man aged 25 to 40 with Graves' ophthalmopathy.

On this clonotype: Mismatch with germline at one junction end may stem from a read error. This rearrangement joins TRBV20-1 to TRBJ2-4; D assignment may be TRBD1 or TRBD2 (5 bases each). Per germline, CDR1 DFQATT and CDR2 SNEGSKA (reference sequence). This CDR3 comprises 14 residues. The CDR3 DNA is TGCAGTGCTGGAGATCCGGGACCTGAAAACATTCAGTACTTC. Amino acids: CSAGDPGPENIQYF.

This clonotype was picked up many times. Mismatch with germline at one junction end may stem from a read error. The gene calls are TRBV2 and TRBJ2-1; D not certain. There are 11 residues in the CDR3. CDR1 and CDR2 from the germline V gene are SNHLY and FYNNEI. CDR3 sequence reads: CASSEYSEQFF. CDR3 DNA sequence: TGTGCCAGCAGTGAATACAGTGAGCAGTTCTTC.

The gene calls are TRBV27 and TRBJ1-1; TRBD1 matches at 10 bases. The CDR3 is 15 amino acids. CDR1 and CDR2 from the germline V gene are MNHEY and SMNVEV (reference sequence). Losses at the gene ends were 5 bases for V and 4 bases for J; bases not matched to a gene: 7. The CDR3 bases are TGTGCCAGCAGTCTTTACCGGGACAGGGGCACTGAAGCTTTCTTT. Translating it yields CASSLYRDRGTEAFF.

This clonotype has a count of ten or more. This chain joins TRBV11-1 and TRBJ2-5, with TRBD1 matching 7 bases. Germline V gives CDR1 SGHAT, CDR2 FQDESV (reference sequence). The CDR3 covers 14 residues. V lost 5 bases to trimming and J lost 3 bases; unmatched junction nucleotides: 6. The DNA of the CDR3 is TGTGCCAGCAGCCCGACAGGGAGAGAAGAGACCCAGTACTTC. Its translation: CASSPTGREETQYF. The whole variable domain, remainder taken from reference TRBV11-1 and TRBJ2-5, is EAEVAQSPRYKITEKSQAVAFWCDPISGHATLYWYRQILGQGPELLVQFQDESVVDDSQLPKDRFSAERLKGVDSTLKIQPAELGDSAMYLCASSPTGREETQYFGPGTRLLVL.

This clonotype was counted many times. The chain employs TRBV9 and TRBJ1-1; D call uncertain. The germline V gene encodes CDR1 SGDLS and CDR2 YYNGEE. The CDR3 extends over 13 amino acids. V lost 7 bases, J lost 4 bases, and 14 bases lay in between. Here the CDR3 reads CASSPAEGTEAFF. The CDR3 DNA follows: TGTGCCAGCTCCCCCGCAGAAGGCACTGAAGCTTTCTTT.